This T cell receptor beta chain was identified during a study of T cell repertoires in cytomegalovirus infection. Turning to the study itself: Public TCR beta signatures marked donors with CMV infection and the matching HLA.

Concerning this clonotype: Its antigen is unknown.

Overall study results and limits: Clonotypes of TCR beta that were HLA-C-restricted and CMV-specific dominated the ex vivo response.

TCRdb re-called the reads with MiXCR, one entry per CDR3 protein. This sample has about 920,000 distinct CDR3 sequences, with roughly a third found just once. Looked up from germline, CDR1 is MNHNY and CDR2 is SVGAGI (reference sequence). The CDR3 is 16 residues long. The ends were cut back, 6 bases at V and 0 bases at J, with 18 bases in the middle. The genes are TRBV6-6 and TRBJ2-7; tentatively, D is TRBD1 or TRBD2 (6 bases each). The origin of this receptor is a human donor in good health (CMV status not recorded). Some clones in this sample may be carry-over from other donors' samples. The starting material was cultured CD8+ T cells from PBMCs, obtained from culture after CMV antigen stimulation. The CDR3 DNA is TGTGCCAGCAGCGCCGGCCGGGGGCTGGCCTCCTACGAGCAGTACGTC. Its protein is CASSAGRGLASYEQYV.